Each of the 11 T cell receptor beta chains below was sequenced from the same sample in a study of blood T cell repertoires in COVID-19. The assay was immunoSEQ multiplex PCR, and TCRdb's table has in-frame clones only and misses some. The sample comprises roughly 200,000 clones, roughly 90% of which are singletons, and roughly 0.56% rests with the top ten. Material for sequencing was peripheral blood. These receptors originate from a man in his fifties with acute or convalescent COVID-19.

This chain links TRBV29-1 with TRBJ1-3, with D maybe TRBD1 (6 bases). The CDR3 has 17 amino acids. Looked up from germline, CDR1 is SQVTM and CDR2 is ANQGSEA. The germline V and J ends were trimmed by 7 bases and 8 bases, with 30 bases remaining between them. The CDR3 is CSASDSIGDTGFDTIYF. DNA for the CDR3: TGCAGCGCCTCGGATTCGATCGGAGACACAGGGTTTGACACCATATATTTT.

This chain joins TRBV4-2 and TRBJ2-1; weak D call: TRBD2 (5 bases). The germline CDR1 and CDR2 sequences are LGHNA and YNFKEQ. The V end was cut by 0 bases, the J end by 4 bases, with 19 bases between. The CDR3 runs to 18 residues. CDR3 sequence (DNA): TGTGCCAGCAGCCAAGATTGGGCTAGCCGAAGGAAGTACAATGAGCAGTTCTTC. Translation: CASSQDWASRRKYNEQFF.

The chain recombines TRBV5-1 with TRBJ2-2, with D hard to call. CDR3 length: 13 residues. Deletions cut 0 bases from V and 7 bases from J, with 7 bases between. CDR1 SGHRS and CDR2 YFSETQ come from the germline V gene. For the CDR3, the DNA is TGCGCCAGCAGCTTGGACGGTTTCGGGGAGCTGTTTTTT. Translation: CASSLDGFGELFF.

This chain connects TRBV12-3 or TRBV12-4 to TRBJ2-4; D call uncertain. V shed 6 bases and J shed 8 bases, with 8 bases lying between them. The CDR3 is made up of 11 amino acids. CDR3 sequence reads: CASSDGDIQYF. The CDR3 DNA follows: TGTGCCAGCAGCGACGGAGACATTCAGTACTTC.

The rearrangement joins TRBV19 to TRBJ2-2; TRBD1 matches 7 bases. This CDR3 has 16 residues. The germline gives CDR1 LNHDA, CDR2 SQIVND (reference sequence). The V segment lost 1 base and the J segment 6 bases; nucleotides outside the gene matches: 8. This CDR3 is CASSIVLTGLAGELFF. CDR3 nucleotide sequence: TGTGCCAGTAGTATAGTTTTGACAGGGTTAGCCGGGGAGCTGTTTTTT.

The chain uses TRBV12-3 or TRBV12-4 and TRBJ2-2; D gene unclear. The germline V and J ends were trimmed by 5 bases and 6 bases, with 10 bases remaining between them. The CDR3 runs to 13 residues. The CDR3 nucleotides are TGTGCCAGCAGTGCGAATGGTCCCGGGGAGCTGTTTTTT. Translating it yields CASSANGPGELFF.

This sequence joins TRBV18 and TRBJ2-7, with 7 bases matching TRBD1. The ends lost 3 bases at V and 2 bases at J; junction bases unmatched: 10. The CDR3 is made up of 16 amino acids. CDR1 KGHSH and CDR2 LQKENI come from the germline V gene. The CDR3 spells CASSPTGVPLPYEQYF. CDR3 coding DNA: TGTGCCAGCTCACCTACAGGGGTCCCTCTACCCTACGAGCAGTACTTC.

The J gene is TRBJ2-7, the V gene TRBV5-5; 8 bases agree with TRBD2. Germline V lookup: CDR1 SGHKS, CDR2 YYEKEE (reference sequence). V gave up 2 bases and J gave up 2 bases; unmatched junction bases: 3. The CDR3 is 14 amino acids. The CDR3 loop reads CASSFRGGPYEQYV. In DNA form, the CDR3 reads TGTGCCAGCAGCTTTCGGGGGGGCCCCTACGAGCAGTACGTC.

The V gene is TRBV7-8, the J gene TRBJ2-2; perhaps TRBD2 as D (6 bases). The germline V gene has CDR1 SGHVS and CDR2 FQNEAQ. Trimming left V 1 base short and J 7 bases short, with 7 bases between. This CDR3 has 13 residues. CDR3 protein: CASSLVGGGELFF. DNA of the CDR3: TGTGCCAGCAGCTTAGTCGGGGGCGGGGAGCTGTTTTTT.

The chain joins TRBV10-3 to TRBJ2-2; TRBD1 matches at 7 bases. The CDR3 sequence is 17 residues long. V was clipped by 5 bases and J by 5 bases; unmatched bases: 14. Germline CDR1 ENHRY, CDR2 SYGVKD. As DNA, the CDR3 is TGTGCCATCAGTACGACACGGACAGGCGTACTTACCGGGGAGCTGTTTTTT. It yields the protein CAISTTRTGVLTGELFF.

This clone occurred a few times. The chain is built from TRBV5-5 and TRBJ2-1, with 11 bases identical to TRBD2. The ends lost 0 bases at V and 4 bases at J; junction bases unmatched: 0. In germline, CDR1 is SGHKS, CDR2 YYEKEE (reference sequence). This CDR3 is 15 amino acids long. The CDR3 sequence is CASSLGLAGYNEQFF. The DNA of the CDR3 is TGTGCCAGCAGCTTGGGACTAGCGGGGTACAATGAGCAGTTCTTC. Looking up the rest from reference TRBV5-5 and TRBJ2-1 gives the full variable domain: DAGVTQSPTHLIKTRGQQVTLRCSPISGHKSVSWYQQVLGQGPQFIFQYYEKEERGRGNFPDRFSARQFPNYSSELNVNALLLGDSALYLCASSLGLAGYNEQFFGPGTRLTVL.